Here is one TCR beta chain with its context. Its specificity is unknown. The stimulus was an HIV-1 Gag 15-mer peptide pool, approximately 0.93 ug/peptide/mL. CD40L-negative CD69-negative CD45RO-high memory CD4+ T cells were sorted as populations depleted of antigen-responding cells. Adults with HIV-1 started suppressive ART while chronically infected. Donors had CD4+ T cell counts above 400 cells/uL and were CMV-seropositive. The libraries were made with immunoSEQ version 4 in survey mode. Assay used: immunoSEQ multiplex PCR; TCRdb lists only in-frame clones, some missing. The table has about 64,000 clones, 70% to 75% seen once; the top ten hold 1.7%. This sample is part of a study of persistence of HIV-infected CD4 T cells. Across the study: Two participants gave one leukapheresis sample; others gave up to about 180 mL blood repeatedly.

Per germline, CDR1 LGHDT and CDR2 YNNKEL (reference sequence). The CDR3 has 13 amino acids. V was cut by 4 bases and J by 9 bases, with 10 bases left in between. The sample here was CD4+ T cells sorted from PBMCs after 18-hour stimulation, taken from a patient who received antiretroviral therapy. The chain is built from TRBV3-1 (or the pseudogene TRBV3-2) and TRBJ1-6; unclear D gene. The origin of this receptor is an adult man with HIV who was CMV-seropositive. This chain's CDR3 is CASSPGPSSPLHF. CDR3 in DNA: TGTGCCAGCAGCCCCGGACCGAGTTCACCCCTCCACTTT.